This T cell receptor (beta chain) was obtained from a study of shared clonotypes between healthy human individuals. The table came from immunoSEQ multiplex PCR; TCRdb's copy has only in-frame clones and leaves some out. The sample has approximately 2,300,000 clones; under 95% are singletons. This clone appeared a single time. CDR1 is LGHNT and CDR2 is FRNRAP in the germline V gene. The CDR3 loop spans 17 amino acids. Trimming removed 2 bases at V and 0 bases at J, with 16 bases between. The chain recombines TRBV12-5 with TRBJ2-5, with D possibly matching TRBD2 (5 bases). The origin of this receptor is a man aged 18 to 29 in good health. Some clones in this sample may be carry-over from other donors' samples. Sequencing was performed on naive CD4+ T cells from PBMCs. Indicated subset: CD45RA+ positively selected. The CDR3, as DNA: TGTGCTAGTGGTTTGTGGGCGAGTGGGGAGTACCAAGAGACCCAGTACTTC. Encoded protein: CASGLWASGEYQETQYF.